This T cell receptor beta chain was sequenced in a study of blood T cell repertoires in COVID-19. As handled by the study authors: Amplification of reference gene primers provided the estimated nucleated cell counts. TCRdb's table, derived via immunoSEQ multiplex PCR, lists solely in-frame clones and lacks some. The DNA was the basis for D and trimming; V, J and clone size are from that table. The top ten hold approximately 17% of the sample, which has fewer than 90,000 clones, about 90% seen once. This clone was detected only once. Germline V gene lookup returns CDR1 SGHRS and CDR2 YFSETQ. This CDR3 has 14 residues. Trimming cost V 2 bases and J 4 bases; bases outside gene matches: 4.

The sequenced sample was peripheral blood. The genes are TRBV5-1 and TRBJ2-5; TRBD1 matches 8 bases. This TCR was recovered from an older man in a cohort sampled during active COVID-19. CDR3 residues: CASSFQGARETQYF. Here the CDR3 DNA reads TGCGCCAGCAGCTTTCAGGGGGCGCGAGAGACCCAGTACTTC. Together with reference TRBV5-1 and TRBJ2-5, the CDR3 gives the full variable domain: KAGVTQTPRYLIKTRGQQVTLSCSPISGHRSVSWYQQTPGQGLQFLFEYFSETQRNKGNFPGRFSGRQFSNSRSEMNVSTLELGDSALYLCASSFQGARETQYFGPGTRLLVL.